The sequence of this TCR beta chain was determined in a study of vaccination effects on CD4 cells after COVID-19. Turning to the study itself: Two doses of BNT162b2 or mRNA-1273 vaccine were administered to participants.

The ViraFEST assay expanded antigen-specific CD4+ T cells with viral peptide pools before sequencing. Following an approximately 10-day culture, CD4+ T cells were purified. Confirmation by PCR established that the person had SARS-CoV-2 infection between March and December 2020. A few million PBMC were seeded per well and grown in the presence of about 9 IU/ml IL-2 and 10 ug/ml peptides. Cultures had half their medium replaced with IL-2 medium on days 3 and 7. The CDR3 is made up of 16 amino acids. CDR1 is LGHNA and CDR2 is YSLEER in the germline V gene. Trimming left V 0 bases short and J 6 bases short, with 14 bases between. The method was immunoSEQ multiplex PCR; TCRdb's version includes in-frame clones alone and lacks a portion of them. This sample has roughly 25,000 clones; about 76% occur once, and the top ten carry 19%. A remark on this clone: As yet, its antigen is unknown.

The sequence was obtained from a human donor who had a prior SARS-CoV-2 infection. The source material was CD4+ T cells from PBMCs cultured with HCoV-NL63 spike peptides, sampled before COVID-19 vaccination. The chain is built from TRBV4-3 and TRBJ2-2; D is undetermined. The CDR3 region has the DNA TGCGCCAGCAGCCAAGATCCTTCACCCTTCCCCGGGGAGCTGTTTTTT. This sequence encodes CASSQDPSPFPGELFF.